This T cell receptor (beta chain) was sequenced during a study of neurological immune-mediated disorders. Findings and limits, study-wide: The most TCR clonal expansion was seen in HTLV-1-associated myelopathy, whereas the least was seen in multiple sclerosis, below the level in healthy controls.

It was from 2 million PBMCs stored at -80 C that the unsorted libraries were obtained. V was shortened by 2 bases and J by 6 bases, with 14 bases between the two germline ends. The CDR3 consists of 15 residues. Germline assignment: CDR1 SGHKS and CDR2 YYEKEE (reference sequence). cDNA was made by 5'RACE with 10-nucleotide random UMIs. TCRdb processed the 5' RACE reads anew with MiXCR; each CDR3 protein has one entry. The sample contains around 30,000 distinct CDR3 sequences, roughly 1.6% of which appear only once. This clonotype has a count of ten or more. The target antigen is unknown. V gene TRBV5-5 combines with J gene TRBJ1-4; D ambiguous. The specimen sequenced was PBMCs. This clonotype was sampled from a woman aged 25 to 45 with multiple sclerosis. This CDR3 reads CASSLSIAPDEKLFF. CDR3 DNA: TGTGCCAGCAGCTTATCAATCGCGCCGGATGAAAAACTGTTTTTT.